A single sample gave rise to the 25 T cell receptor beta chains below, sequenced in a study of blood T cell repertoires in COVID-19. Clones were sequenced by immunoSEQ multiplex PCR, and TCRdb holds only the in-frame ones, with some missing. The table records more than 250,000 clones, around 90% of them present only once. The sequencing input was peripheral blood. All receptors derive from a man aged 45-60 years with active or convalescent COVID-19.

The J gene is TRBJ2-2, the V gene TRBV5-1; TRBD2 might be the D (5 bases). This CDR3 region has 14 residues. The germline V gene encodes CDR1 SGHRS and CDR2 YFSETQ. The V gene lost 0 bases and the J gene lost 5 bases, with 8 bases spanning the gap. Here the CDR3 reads CASSLAEGTGELFF. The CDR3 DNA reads TGCGCCAGCAGCTTGGCCGAGGGAACCGGGGAGCTGTTTTTT.

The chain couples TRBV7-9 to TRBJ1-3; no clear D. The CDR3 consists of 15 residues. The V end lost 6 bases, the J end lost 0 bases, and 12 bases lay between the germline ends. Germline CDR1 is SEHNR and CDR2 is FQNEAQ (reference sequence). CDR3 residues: CASRLGRSSGNTIYF. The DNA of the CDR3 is TGTGCCAGCAGACTAGGACGGAGCTCTGGAAACACCATATATTTT.

The CDR3 loop reads CASRSSRVGTGELFF. CDR3 in DNA: TGTGCCAGTAGGTCCAGCAGGGTTGGCACCGGGGAGCTGTTTTTT. The chain links TRBV19 to TRBJ2-2; tentative D call: TRBD1 (5 bases). Trimming removed 6 bases at V and 4 bases at J, with 15 bases between. Germline V gene data show CDR1 as LNHDA and CDR2 as SQIVND (reference sequence). This CDR3 has 15 residues. The full variable domain, completed using reference TRBV19 and TRBJ2-2, is DGGITQSPKYLFRKEGQNVTLSCEQNLNHDAMYWYRQDPGQGLRLIYYSQIVNDFQKGDIAEGYSVSREKKESFPLTVTSAQKNPTAFYLCASRSSRVGTGELFFGEGSRLTVL.

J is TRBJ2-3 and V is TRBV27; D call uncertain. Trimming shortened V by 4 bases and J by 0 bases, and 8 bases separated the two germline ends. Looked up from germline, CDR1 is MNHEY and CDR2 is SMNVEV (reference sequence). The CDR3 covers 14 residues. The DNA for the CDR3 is TGTGCCAGCAGTTCCTCCCGTAGCACAGATACGCAGTATTTT. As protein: CASSSSRSTDTQYF.

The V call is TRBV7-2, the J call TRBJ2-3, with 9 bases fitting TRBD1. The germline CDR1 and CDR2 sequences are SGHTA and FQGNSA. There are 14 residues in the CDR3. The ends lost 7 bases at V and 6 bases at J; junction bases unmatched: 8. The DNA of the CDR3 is TGTGCCAGCACCGCCGGGACAGGGTGGGATACGCAGTATTTT. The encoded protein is CASTAGTGWDTQYF.

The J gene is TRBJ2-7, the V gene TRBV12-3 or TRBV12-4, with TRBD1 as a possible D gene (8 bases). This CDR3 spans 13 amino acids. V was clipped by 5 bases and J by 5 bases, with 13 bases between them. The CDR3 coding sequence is TGTGCCAGCAGTGAACAGGGGGGGAACGAGCAGTACTTC. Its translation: CASSEQGGNEQYF.

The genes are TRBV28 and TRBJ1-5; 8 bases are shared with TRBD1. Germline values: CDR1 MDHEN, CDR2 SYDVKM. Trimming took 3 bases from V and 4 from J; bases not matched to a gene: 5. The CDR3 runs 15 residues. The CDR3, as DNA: TGTGCCAGCAGTTTCCCGGACAGGGTTAATCAGCCCCAGCATTTT. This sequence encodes CASSFPDRVNQPQHF.

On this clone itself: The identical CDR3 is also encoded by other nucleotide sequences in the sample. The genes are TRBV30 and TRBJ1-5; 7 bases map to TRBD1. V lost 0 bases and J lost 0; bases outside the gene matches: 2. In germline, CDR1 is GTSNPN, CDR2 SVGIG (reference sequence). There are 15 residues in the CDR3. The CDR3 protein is CAWSVGTASNQPQHF. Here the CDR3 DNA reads TGTGCCTGGAGTGTTGGGACAGCTAGCAATCAGCCCCAGCATTTT.

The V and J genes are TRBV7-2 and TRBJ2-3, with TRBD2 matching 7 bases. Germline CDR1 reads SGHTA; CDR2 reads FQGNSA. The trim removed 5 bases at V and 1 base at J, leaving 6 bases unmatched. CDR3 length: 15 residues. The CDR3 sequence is CASSPQGGGTDTQYF. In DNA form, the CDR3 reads TGTGCCAGCAGCCCGCAGGGAGGGGGCACAGATACGCAGTATTTT.

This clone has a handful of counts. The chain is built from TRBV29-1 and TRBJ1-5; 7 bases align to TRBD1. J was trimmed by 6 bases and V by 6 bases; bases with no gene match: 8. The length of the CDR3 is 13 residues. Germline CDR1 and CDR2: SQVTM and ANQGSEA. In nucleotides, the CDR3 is TGCAGCGTCACACAGGGGAAGGGTCAGCCCCAGCATTTT. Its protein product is CSVTQGKGQPQHF.

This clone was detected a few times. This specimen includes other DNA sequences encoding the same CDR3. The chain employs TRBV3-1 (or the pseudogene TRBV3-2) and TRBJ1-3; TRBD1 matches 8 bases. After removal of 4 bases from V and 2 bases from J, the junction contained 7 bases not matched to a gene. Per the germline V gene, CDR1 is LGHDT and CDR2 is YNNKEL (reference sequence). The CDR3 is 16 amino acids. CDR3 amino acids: CASSRRTGGTGNTIYF. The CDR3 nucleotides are TGTGCCAGCAGCCGAAGAACAGGGGGAACTGGAAACACCATATATTTT.

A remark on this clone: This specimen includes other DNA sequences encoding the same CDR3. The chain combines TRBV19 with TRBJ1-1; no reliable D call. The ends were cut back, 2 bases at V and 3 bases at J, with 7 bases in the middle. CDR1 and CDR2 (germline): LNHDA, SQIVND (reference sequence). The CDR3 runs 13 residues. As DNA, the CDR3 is TGTGCCAGTAGTATAAGAGGAGACACTGAAGCTTTCTTT. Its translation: CASSIRGDTEAFF.

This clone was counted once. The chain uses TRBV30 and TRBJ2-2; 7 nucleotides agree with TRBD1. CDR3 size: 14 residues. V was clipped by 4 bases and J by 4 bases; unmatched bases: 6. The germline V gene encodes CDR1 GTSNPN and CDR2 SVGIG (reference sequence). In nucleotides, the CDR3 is TGTGCCTGGACACAGGGGTTTGGCACCGGGGAGCTGTTTTTT. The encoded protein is CAWTQGFGTGELFF. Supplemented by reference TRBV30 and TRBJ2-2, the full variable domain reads SQTIHQWPATLVQPVGSPLSLECTVEGTSNPNLYWYRQAAGRGLQLLFYSVGIGQISSEVPQNLSASRPQDRQFILSSKKLLLSDSGFYLCAWTQGFGTGELFFGEGSRLTVL.

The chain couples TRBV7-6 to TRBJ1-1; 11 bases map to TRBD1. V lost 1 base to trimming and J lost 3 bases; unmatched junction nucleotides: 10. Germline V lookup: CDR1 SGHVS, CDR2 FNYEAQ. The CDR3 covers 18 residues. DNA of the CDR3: TGTGCCAGCAGCTTAGGGGTGGACAGGGGGCGTAGGGACACTGAAGCTTTCTTT. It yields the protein CASSLGVDRGRRDTEAFF. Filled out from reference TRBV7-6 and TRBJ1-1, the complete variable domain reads GAGVSQSPRYKVTKRGQDVALRCDPISGHVSLYWYRQALGQGPEFLTYFNYEAQQDKSGLPNDRFSAERPEGSISTLTIQRTEQRDSAMYRCASSLGVDRGRRDTEAFFGQGTRLTVV.

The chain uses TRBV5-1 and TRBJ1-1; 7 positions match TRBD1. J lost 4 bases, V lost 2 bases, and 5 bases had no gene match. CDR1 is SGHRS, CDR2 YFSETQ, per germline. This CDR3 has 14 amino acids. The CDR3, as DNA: TGCGCCAGCAGCTTCGGGACAGCCACCACTGAAGCTTTCTTT. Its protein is CASSFGTATTEAFF.

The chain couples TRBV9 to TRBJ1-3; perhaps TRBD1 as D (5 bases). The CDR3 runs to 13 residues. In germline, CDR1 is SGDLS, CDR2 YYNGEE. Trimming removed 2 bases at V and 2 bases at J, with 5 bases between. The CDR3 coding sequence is TGTGCCAGCAGCGTCAGGGCTGGAAACACCATATATTTT. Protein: CASSVRAGNTIYF.

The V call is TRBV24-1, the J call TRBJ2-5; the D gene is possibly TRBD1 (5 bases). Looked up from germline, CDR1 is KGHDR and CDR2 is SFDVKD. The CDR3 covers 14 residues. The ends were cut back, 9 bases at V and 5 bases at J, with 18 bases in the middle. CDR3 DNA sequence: TGTGCCACCCAATCACAAGCAGGGCAGGAGACCCAGTACTTC. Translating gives CATQSQAGQETQYF.

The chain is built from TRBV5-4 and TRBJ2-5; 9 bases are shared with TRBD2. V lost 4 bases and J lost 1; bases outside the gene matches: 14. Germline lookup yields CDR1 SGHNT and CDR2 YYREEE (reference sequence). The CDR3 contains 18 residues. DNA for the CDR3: TGTGCCAGCAGCGGCAGCGGGGGGCCCCCTCTCCCCCAAGAGACCCAGTACTTC. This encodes CASSGSGGPPLPQETQYF.

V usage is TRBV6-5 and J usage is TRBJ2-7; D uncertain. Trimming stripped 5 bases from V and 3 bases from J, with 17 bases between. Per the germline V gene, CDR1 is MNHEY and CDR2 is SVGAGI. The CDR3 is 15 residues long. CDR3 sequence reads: CASSTNWASGYEQYF. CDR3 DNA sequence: TGTGCCAGCAGTACCAACTGGGCCTCCGGCTACGAGCAGTACTTC.

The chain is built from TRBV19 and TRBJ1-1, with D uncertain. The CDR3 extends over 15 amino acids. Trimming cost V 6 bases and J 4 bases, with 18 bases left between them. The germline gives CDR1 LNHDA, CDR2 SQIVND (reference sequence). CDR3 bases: TGTGCCAGTAGATCCTCCTTTTCCGGTGGCACTGAAGCTTTCTTT. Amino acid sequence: CASRSSFSGGTEAFF.

CDR3 sequence: CASSPRQDNEQFF. For the CDR3, the DNA is TGTGCCAGCAGCCCCCGACAGGACAATGAGCAGTTCTTC. This chain connects TRBV7-3 to TRBJ2-1; a weak D match, TRBD1 (6 bases). The CDR3 covers 13 residues. Germline-derived CDR1 and CDR2 are SGHTA and FQGTGA. V shed 5 bases and J shed 5 bases, with 10 bases lying between them.

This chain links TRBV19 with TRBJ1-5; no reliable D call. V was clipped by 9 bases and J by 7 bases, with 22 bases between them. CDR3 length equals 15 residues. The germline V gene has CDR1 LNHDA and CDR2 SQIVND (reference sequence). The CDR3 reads CASHLLPGGGQPQHF. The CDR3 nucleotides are TGTGCCAGCCATCTTTTGCCAGGAGGTGGCCAGCCCCAGCATTTT.

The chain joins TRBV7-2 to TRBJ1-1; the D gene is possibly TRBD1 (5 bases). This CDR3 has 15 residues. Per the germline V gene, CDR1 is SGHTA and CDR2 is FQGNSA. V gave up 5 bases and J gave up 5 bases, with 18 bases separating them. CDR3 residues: CASSPPSQGRTEAFF. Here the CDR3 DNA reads TGTGCCAGCAGCCCCCCTTCGCAGGGAAGGACTGAAGCTTTCTTT.

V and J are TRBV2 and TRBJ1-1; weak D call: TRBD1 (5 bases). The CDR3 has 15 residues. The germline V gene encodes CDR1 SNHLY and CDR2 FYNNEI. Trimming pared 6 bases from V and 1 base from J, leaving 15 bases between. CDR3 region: CASSAFRQGNTEAFF. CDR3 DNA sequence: TGTGCCAGCAGCGCATTCCGGCAGGGGAACACTGAAGCTTTCTTT. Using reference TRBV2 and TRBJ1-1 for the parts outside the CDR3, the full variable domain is EPEVTQTPSHQVTQMGQEVILRCVPISNHLYFYWYRQILGQKVEFLVSFYNNEISEKSEIFDDQFSVERPDGSNFTLKIRSTKLEDSAMYFCASSAFRQGNTEAFFGQGTRLTVV.

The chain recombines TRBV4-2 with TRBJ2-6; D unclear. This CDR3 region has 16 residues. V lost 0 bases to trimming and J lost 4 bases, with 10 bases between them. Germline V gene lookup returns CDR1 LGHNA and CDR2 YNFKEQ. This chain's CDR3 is CASSQDEIFGANVLTF. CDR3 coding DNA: TGTGCCAGCAGCCAAGACGAGATTTTCGGGGCCAACGTCCTGACTTTC.